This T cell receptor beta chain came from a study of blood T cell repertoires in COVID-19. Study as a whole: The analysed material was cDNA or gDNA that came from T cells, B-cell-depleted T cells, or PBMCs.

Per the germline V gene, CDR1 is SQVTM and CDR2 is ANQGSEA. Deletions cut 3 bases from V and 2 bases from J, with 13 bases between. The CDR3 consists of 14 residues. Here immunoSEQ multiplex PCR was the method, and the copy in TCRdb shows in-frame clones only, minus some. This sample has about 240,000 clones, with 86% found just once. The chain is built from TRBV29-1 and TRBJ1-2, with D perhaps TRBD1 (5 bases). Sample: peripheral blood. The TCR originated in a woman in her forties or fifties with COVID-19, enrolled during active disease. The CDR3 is CSVDRGRTNYGYTF. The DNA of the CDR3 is TGCAGCGTTGATCGAGGGAGGACAAACTATGGCTACACCTTC.